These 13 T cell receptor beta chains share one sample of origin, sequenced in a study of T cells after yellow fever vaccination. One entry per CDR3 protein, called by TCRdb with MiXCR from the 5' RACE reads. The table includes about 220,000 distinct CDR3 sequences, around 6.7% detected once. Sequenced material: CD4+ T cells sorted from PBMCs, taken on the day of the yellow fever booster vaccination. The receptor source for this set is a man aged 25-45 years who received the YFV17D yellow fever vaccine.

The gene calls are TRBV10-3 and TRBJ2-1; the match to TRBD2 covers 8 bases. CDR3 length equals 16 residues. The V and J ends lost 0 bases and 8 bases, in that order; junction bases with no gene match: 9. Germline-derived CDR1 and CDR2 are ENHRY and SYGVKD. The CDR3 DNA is TGTGCCATCAGTGAGTCGACCGGGAGGGTATTCGATGAGCAGTTCTTC. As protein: CAISESTGRVFDEQFF.

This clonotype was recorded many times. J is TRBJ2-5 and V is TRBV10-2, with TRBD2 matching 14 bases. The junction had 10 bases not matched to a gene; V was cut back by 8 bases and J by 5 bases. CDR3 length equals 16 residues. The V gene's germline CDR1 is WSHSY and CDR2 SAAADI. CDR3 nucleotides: TGCGCCAGCTCGGGACTAGCGGGAGTTGATGGGGAGACCCAGTACTTC. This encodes CASSGLAGVDGETQYF.

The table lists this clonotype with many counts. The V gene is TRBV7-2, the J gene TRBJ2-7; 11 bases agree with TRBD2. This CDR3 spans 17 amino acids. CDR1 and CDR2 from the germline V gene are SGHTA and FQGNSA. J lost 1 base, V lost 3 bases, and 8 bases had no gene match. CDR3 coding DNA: TGTGCCAGCAGCTTGGCCCCACTAGCGGGAGCTTCCTACGAGCAGTACTTC. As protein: CASSLAPLAGASYEQYF. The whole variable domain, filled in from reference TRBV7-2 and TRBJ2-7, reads GAGVSQSPSNKVTEKGKDVELRCDPISGHTALYWYRQSLGQGLEFLIYFQGNSAPDKSGLPSDRFSAERTGGSVSTLTIQRTQQEDSAVYLCASSLAPLAGASYEQYFGPGTRLTVT.

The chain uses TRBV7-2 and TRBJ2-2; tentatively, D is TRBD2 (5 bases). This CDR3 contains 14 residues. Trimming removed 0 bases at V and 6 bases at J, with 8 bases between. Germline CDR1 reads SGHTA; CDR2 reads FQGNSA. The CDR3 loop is CASSLAPSSGELFF. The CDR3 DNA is TGTGCCAGCAGCTTAGCCCCTAGCTCCGGGGAGCTGTTTTTT.

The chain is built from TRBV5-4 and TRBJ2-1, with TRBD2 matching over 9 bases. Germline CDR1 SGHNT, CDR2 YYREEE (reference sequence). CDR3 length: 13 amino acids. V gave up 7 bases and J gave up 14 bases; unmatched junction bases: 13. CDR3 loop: CASRVASGMSEFF. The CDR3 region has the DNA TGTGCCAGCCGGGTGGCTAGCGGGATGTCGGAGTTCTTC.

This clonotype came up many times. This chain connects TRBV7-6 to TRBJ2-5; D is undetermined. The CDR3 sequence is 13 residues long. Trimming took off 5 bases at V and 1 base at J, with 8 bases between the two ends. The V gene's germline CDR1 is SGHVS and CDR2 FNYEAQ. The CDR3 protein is CASSAWVQETQYF. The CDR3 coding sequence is TGTGCCAGCAGCGCCTGGGTCCAAGAGACCCAGTACTTC.

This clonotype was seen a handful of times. DNA for the CDR3: TGTGCCAGCAGCTCGGGACTAGCGGGAGGAAGTACAGATACGCAGTATTTT. It encodes CASSSGLAGGSTDTQYF. The chain carries TRBV5-4 and TRBJ2-3; 15 bases fit TRBD2. The germline V gene has CDR1 SGHNT and CDR2 YYREEE (reference sequence). The V segment lost 3 bases and the J segment 3 bases; nucleotides outside the gene matches: 5. This CDR3 spans 17 amino acids. The complete variable domain, with remaining parts taken from reference TRBV5-4 and TRBJ2-3, reads ETGVTQSPTHLIKTRGQQVTLRCSSQSGHNTVSWYQQALGQGPQFIFQYYREEENGRGNFPPRFSGLQFPNYSSELNVNALELDDSALYLCASSSGLAGGSTDTQYFGPGTRLTVL.

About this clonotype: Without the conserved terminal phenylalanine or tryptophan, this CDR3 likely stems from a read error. CDR3 residues: CSVLAMGTDTQYL. The CDR3 DNA is TGCAGCGTTCTAGCGATGGGAACAGATACGCAGTATCTT. J is TRBJ2-3 and V is TRBV29-1, with D possibly being TRBD2 (6 bases). V was cut by 5 bases and J by 3 bases, with 12 bases left in between. This CDR3 contains 13 residues. The germline V gene has CDR1 SQVTM and CDR2 ANQGSEA.

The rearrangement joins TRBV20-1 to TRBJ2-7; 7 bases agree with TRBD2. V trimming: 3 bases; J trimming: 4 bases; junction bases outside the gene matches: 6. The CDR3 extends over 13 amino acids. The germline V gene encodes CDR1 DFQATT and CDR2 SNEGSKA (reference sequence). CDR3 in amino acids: CSARVLAKYEQYF. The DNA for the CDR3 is TGCAGTGCTAGGGTACTAGCGAAATACGAGCAGTACTTC.

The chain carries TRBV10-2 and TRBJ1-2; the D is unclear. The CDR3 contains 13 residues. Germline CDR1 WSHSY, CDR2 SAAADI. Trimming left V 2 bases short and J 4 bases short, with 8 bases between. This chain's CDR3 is CASSEGPIYGYTF. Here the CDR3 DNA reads TGCGCCAGCAGTGAGGGTCCGATCTATGGCTACACCTTC.

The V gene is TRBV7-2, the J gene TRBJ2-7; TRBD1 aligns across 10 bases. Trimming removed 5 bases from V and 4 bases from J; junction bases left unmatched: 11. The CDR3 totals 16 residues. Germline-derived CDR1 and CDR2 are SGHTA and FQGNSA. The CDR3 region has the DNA TGTGCCAGCAGCCTGACAGGGGGCGCCCCTAATTACGAGCAGTACTTC. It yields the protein CASSLTGGAPNYEQYF.

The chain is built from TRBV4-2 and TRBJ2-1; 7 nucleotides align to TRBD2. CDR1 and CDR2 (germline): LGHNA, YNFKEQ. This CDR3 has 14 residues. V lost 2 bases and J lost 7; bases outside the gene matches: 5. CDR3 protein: CASSQNSGRNEQFF. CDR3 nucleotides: TGTGCCAGCAGCCAAAATAGCGGGCGTAATGAGCAGTTCTTC.

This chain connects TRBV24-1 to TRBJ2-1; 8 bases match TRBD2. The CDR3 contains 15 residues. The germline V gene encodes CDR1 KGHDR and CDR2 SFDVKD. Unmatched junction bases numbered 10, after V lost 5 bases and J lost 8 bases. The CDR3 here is CATSAPGSGIYEQFF. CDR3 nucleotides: TGTGCCACCAGTGCCCCGGGTAGCGGGATCTATGAGCAGTTCTTC.